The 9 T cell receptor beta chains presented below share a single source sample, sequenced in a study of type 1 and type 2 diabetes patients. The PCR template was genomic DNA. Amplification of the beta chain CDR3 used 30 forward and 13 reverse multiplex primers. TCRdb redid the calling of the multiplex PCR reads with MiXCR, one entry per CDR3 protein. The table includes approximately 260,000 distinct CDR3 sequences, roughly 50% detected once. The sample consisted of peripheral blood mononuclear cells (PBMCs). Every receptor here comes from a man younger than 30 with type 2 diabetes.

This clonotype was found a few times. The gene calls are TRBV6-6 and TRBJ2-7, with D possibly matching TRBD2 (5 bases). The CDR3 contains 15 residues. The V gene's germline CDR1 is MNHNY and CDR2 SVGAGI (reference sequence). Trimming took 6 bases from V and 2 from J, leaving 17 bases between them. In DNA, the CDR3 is TGTGCCAGCAGCTCTGGCCCCGGGGTCCCCTACGAGCAGTACTTC. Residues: CASSSGPGVPYEQYF.

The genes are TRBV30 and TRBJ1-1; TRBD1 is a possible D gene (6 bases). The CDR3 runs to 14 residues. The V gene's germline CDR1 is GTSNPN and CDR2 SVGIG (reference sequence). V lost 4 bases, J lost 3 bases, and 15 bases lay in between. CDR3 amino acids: CAWIKQGGDTEAFF. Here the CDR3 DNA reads TGTGCCTGGATTAAACAGGGCGGGGACACTGAAGCTTTCTTT.

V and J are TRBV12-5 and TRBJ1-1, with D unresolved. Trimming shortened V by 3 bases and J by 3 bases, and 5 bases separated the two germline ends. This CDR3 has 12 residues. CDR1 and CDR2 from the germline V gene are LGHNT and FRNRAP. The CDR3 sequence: CASGFGDTEAFF. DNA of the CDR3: TGTGCTAGTGGTTTCGGCGACACTGAAGCTTTCTTT.

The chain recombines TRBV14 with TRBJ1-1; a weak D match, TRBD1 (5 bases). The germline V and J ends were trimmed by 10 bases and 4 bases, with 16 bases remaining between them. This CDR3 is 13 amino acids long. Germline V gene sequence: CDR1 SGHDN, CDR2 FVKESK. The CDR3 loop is CAITGGEGTEAFF. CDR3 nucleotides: TGTGCCATCACCGGGGGGGAAGGCACTGAAGCTTTCTTT.

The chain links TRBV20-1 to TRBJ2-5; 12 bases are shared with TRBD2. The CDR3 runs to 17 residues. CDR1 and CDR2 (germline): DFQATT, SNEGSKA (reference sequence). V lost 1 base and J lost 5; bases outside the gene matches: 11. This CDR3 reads CSARARLAGDLMETQYF. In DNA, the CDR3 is TGCAGTGCTAGAGCCCGACTAGCGGGGGACCTAATGGAGACCCAGTACTTC.

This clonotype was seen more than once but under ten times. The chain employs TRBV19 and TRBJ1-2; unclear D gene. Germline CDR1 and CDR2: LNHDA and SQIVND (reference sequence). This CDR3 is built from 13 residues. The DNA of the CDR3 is TGTGCTTCAGACGGTTTTACTTCGGATGGCTACACCTTC. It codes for CASDGFTSDGYTF.

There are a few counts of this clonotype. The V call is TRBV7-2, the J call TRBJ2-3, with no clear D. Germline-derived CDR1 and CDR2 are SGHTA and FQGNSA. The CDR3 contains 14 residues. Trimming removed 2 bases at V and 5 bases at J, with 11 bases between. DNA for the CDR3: TGTGCCAGCAGCTTACACGTCAGTGTAGATACGCAGTATTTT. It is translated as CASSLHVSVDTQYF.

This CDR3 is CASSFYREIEQFF. The CDR3 region has the DNA TGTGCCAGCAGCTTCTACAGGGAAATTGAGCAGTTCTTC. The gene calls are TRBV7-2 and TRBJ2-1, with D tentatively TRBD1 (6 bases). Germline loops: CDR1 SGHTA, CDR2 FQGNSA. This CDR3 is built from 13 residues. The V end was cut by 3 bases, the J end by 9 bases, with 12 bases between.

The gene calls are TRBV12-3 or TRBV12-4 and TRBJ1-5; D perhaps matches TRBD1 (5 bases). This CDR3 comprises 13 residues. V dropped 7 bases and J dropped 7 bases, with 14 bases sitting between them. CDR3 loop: CASTRDLRQPQHF. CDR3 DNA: TGTGCCAGCACCAGGGATCTGCGGCAGCCCCAGCATTTT.